The 20 T cell receptor beta chains presented below share a single source sample, sequenced in a study of OX40 agonist ivuxolimab in advanced cancers. Assay: immunoSEQ multiplex PCR; the TCRdb copy retains only in-frame clones and omits some. Among over 80,000 clones listed, around 85% were seen once. The sample consisted of CD4+ or CD8+ T cells sorted from blood, taken in a trial of the OX40 agonist ivuxolimab. These receptors were obtained from an adult with an advanced solid tumor such as melanoma, head and neck, liver or kidney cancer.

This chain joins TRBV7-9 and TRBJ1-2, with a tentative D call TRBD1 (6 bases). Germline V gene sequence: CDR1 SEHNR, CDR2 FQNEAQ (reference sequence). There are 16 residues in the CDR3. V shed 5 bases and J shed 2 bases, with 18 bases lying between them. CDR3 coding DNA: TGTGCCAGCAGCACCCGGGGGGCAGCGCGGAACTATGGCTACACCTTC. This codes for CASSTRGAARNYGYTF.

The gene calls are TRBV30 and TRBJ2-7; tentative D call: TRBD1 (6 bases). CDR1 is GTSNPN, CDR2 SVGIG, per germline (reference sequence). V was trimmed by 2 bases and J by 4 bases, leaving 9 bases between them. The CDR3 is made up of 12 amino acids. CDR3 nucleotides: TGTGCCTGGAGTCGAACAGGGTACGAGCAGTACTTC. Its protein is CAWSRTGYEQYF.

This clone was seen a few times. This chain uses TRBV4-1 with TRBJ1-5, with D perhaps TRBD1 (6 bases). Deletions cut 0 bases from V and 2 bases from J, with 11 bases between. This CDR3 is built from 16 residues. Looked up from germline, CDR1 is MGHRA and CDR2 is YSYEKL. CDR3 coding DNA: TGCGCCAGCAGCCAAGACGCAGGGGCGGGCAATCAGCCCCAGCATTTT. Protein sequence: CASSQDAGAGNQPQHF.

This chain uses TRBV28 with TRBJ1-1; D is ambiguous. The CDR3 sequence is 12 residues long. Germline V gives CDR1 MDHEN, CDR2 SYDVKM. Trimming took 7 bases from V and 5 from J, leaving 11 bases between them. The CDR3 DNA follows: TGTGCCAGCAAGGGTGGGTCAACTGAAGCTTTCTTT. Translated: CASKGGSTEAFF.

J is TRBJ2-7 and V is TRBV5-1; no firm D call. The CDR3 consists of 14 residues. V dropped 1 base and J dropped 0 bases, with 8 bases sitting between them. CDR1 and CDR2 from the germline V gene are SGHRS and YFSETQ. CDR3: CASSLYVTSYEQYF. CDR3 in DNA: TGCGCCAGCAGCTTGTACGTAACCTCCTACGAGCAGTACTTC.

The gene calls are TRBV5-1 and TRBJ1-5, with D hard to call. The ends were cut back, 4 bases at V and 8 bases at J, with 16 bases in the middle. The CDR3 has 14 residues. CDR1 and CDR2 from the germline V gene are SGHRS and YFSETQ. The CDR3 sequence is CASSLRVYYKPQHF. The CDR3 DNA is TGCGCCAGCAGCCTGAGGGTGTATTATAAGCCCCAGCATTTT.

The chain uses TRBV27 and TRBJ2-3; D gene unclear. Trimming stripped 5 bases from V and 1 base from J, with 13 bases between. The germline CDR1 and CDR2 sequences are MNHEY and SMNVEV (reference sequence). The CDR3 runs to 15 residues. CDR3 DNA sequence: TGTGCCAGCAGTCCCTCAGTTGCGGGCACAGATACGCAGTATTTT. Translation gives CASSPSVAGTDTQYF.

The J gene is TRBJ2-7, the V gene TRBV15; D is uncertain. Between the trimmed V and J ends, which lost 0 bases and 0 bases, there was a span of 0 bases. Looked up from germline, CDR1 is LNHNV and CDR2 is YYDKDF (reference sequence). The CDR3 runs to 12 residues. CDR3 coding DNA: TGTGCCACCAGCAGAGACTCCTACGAGCAGTACTTC. Translating gives CATSRDSYEQYF.

The chain is built from TRBV7-9 and TRBJ1-3; no reliable D call. In germline, CDR1 is SEHNR, CDR2 FQNEAQ (reference sequence). The CDR3 extends over 16 amino acids. V lost 1 base, J lost 0 bases, and 10 bases lay in between. CDR3 coding DNA: TGTGCCAGCAGCTTAGGTACGGGTTACTCTGGAAACACCATATATTTT. Translated, it gives CASSLGTGYSGNTIYF.

This chain joins TRBV29-1 and TRBJ1-1; TRBD1 agrees at 9 bases. Germline V gene sequence: CDR1 SQVTM, CDR2 ANQGSEA. This CDR3 contains 13 residues. With V trimmed by 3 bases and J by 5 bases, 4 bases remained unmatched. The CDR3 reads CSVEGTGRTEAFF. CDR3 nucleotide sequence: TGCAGCGTTGAGGGGACAGGGAGGACTGAAGCTTTCTTT.

This clone was observed a few times. The chain combines TRBV18 with TRBJ2-7; perhaps TRBD2 as D (5 bases). CDR1 is KGHSH, CDR2 LQKENI, per germline. Between the trimmed V and J ends, which lost 3 bases and 3 bases, there was a span of 15 bases. This CDR3 is built from 15 residues. CDR3 residues: CASSPDLASGYEQYF. In DNA, the CDR3 is TGTGCCAGCTCACCGGACCTAGCCTCTGGCTACGAGCAGTACTTC.

This chain links TRBV27 with TRBJ2-7, with TRBD1 matching over 7 bases. In germline, CDR1 is MNHEY, CDR2 SMNVEV (reference sequence). The CDR3 runs 15 residues. V lost 5 bases and J lost 5; bases outside the gene matches: 12. CDR3 residues: CASSDQGVRINEQYF. The CDR3 nucleotides read TGTGCCAGCAGTGACCAGGGGGTTAGGATAAACGAGCAGTACTTC.

This clone was observed a single time. The rearrangement joins TRBV27 to TRBJ1-6; 9 bases line up with TRBD1. The CDR3 is made up of 17 amino acids. V gave up 4 bases and J gave up 8 bases; unmatched junction bases: 12. The germline V gene has CDR1 MNHEY and CDR2 SMNVEV (reference sequence). In DNA form, the CDR3 reads TGTGCCAGCAGTTGGGCGCTAGGACAGGGGCCGGATTCACCCCTCCACTTT. It encodes CASSWALGQGPDSPLHF.

The rearrangement joins TRBV18 to TRBJ1-1, with D unresolved. The CDR3 is 14 residues long. Germline-derived CDR1 and CDR2 are KGHSH and LQKENI. Trimming pared 3 bases from V and 8 bases from J, leaving 16 bases between. In DNA, the CDR3 is TGTGCCAGCTCACCGTTAAAGGGTGGCCCAGAAGCTTTCTTT. This sequence encodes CASSPLKGGPEAFF.

The chain is built from TRBV7-9 and TRBJ1-5, with D hard to call. CDR3 size: 12 residues. V was clipped by 5 bases and J by 6 bases, with 8 bases between them. Germline V gene lookup returns CDR1 SEHNR and CDR2 FQNEAQ (reference sequence). The DNA for the CDR3 is TGTGCCAGCAGCCTCGACGTTCAGCCCCAGCATTTT. It specifies CASSLDVQPQHF.

CDR3 amino acids: CASSATEAEAFF. The CDR3, as DNA: TGTGCCAGCAGCGCGACGGAAGCTGAAGCTTTCTTT. This sequence joins TRBV9 and TRBJ1-1; no reliable D call. Trimming stripped 3 bases from V and 6 bases from J, with 9 bases between. The CDR3 runs 12 residues. The germline V gene has CDR1 SGDLS and CDR2 YYNGEE.

This chain uses TRBV5-4 with TRBJ2-1, with D hard to call. The V and J ends lost 5 bases and 7 bases respectively, with 13 bases between them. Germline-derived CDR1 and CDR2 are SGHNT and YYREEE (reference sequence). This CDR3 contains 13 residues. Here the CDR3 DNA reads TGTGCCAGCAGACCCGTCGATAAAAATGAGCAGTTCTTC. Translated, it gives CASRPVDKNEQFF.

The chain is built from TRBV5-1 and TRBJ2-6; D not resolved. Trimming left V 3 bases short and J 0 bases short, with 10 bases between. CDR1 is SGHRS and CDR2 is YFSETQ in the germline V gene. This CDR3 has 16 amino acids. The chain's CDR3 is CASSSLGVSGANVLTF. The CDR3 coding sequence is TGCGCCAGCAGCTCGCTCGGAGTCTCTGGGGCCAACGTCCTGACTTTC.

This clone was picked up one time. The chain joins TRBV19 to TRBJ1-3; TRBD1 matches at 7 bases. The V segment lost 5 bases and the J segment 3 bases; nucleotides outside the gene matches: 10. This CDR3 is 16 amino acids long. The germline CDR1 and CDR2 sequences are LNHDA and SQIVND (reference sequence). In DNA form, the CDR3 reads TGTGCCAGTAGTCAAGGATCCAGGGGGATTGGAAACACCATATATTTT. Residues: CASSQGSRGIGNTIYF. Combining the CDR3 with reference TRBV19 and TRBJ1-3 gives the whole variable domain DGGITQSPKYLFRKEGQNVTLSCEQNLNHDAMYWYRQDPGQGLRLIYYSQIVNDFQKGDIAEGYSVSREKKESFPLTVTSAQKNPTAFYLCASSQGSRGIGNTIYFGEGSWLTVV.

V is TRBV5-6 and J is TRBJ2-1; a weak D match, TRBD2 (7 bases). Germline V gene data show CDR1 as SGHDT and CDR2 as YYEEEE. Trimming shortened V by 4 bases and J by 1 base, and 12 bases separated the two germline ends. This CDR3 contains 15 residues. The CDR3 region has the DNA TGTGCCAGCAGCCTAGGGGGGGTATCCTACAATGAGCAGTTCTTC. This sequence encodes CASSLGGVSYNEQFF.